This entry lists 31 T cell receptor beta chains sequenced from one sample in a study of shared clonotypes between healthy human individuals. Sequencing used immunoSEQ multiplex PCR; TCRdb keeps in-frame clones, though not all of them. The sample holds about 2.1 million clones, around 93% seen once. CD8 cells regarded as naive lacked CD45RO, were positively chosen for CCR7, and omitted terminally differentiated effector memory CD45RA+ cells. Material: naive CD8+ T cells from PBMCs. All receptors derive from a man younger than 35 in good health. Some clones in this sample may be carry-over from other donors' samples.

V gene TRBV14 combines with J gene TRBJ2-2; the D is unclear. Germline CDR1 reads SGHDN; CDR2 reads FVKESK. Trimming shortened V by 2 bases and J by 4 bases, and 14 bases separated the two germline ends. The CDR3 length is 16 residues. The CDR3 nucleotides read TGTGCCAGCAGCCAACTGTGGAGCGCCGCCACCGGGGAGCTGTTTTTT. Translated: CASSQLWSAATGELFF.

V gene TRBV27 combines with J gene TRBJ2-7, with TRBD1 matching 9 bases. The CDR3 has 14 amino acids. Trimming took 3 bases from V and 4 from J; bases not matched to a gene: 4. The germline V gene has CDR1 MNHEY and CDR2 SMNVEV (reference sequence). In DNA form, the CDR3 reads TGTGCCAGCAGTTTGGGACAGGGAAAATACGAGCAGTACTTC. Protein sequence: CASSLGQGKYEQYF.

The chain joins TRBV28 to TRBJ2-7; the D gene is possibly TRBD1 (6 bases). Germline CDR1 is MDHEN and CDR2 is SYDVKM. CDR3 size: 13 residues. The V end was cut by 1 base, the J end by 7 bases, with 11 bases between. The CDR3 bases are TGTGCCAGCAGTTTATTACAGGGTCAAGAGCAGTACTTC. Its protein product is CASSLLQGQEQYF.

The chain combines TRBV29-1 with TRBJ2-3; 7 nucleotides align to TRBD2. The junction had 8 bases not matched to a gene; V was cut back by 6 bases and J by 11 bases. CDR3 length equals 11 residues. The germline CDR1 and CDR2 sequences are SQVTM and ANQGSEA. The CDR3 sequence: CSVRLGGGQYF. The CDR3 DNA follows: TGCAGCGTCCGACTGGGCGGGGGGCAGTATTTT.

J is TRBJ2-2 and V is TRBV10-3; 9 nucleotides align to TRBD2. V dropped 6 bases and J dropped 0; count of bases not matched to a gene: 5. The CDR3 extends over 16 amino acids. Germline CDR1 ENHRY, CDR2 SYGVKD. CDR3 DNA sequence: TGTGCCATCAGGTTGACTAGCGGCGCGAACACCGGGGAGCTGTTTTTT. Translation: CAIRLTSGANTGELFF.

J is TRBJ2-4 and V is TRBV2; the match to TRBD2 covers 7 bases. The CDR3 sequence is 16 residues long. V gave up 4 bases and J gave up 3 bases; unmatched junction bases: 9. Germline CDR1 reads SNHLY; CDR2 reads FYNNEI. CDR3: CASSGGGRVGKNIQYF. CDR3 bases: TGTGCCAGCAGTGGCGGGGGAAGAGTAGGCAAAAACATTCAGTACTTC.

The V and J genes are TRBV28 and TRBJ2-1; 7 bases agree with TRBD1. CDR3 length: 14 amino acids. J gave up 7 bases and V 3 bases, and 6 bases lay outside the gene matches. Germline V CDR1 and CDR2: MDHEN, SYDVKM. In DNA form, the CDR3 reads TGTGCCAGCAGTTTTAGGGGACAGTGGAATGAGCAGTTCTTC. It translates to CASSFRGQWNEQFF.

This chain links TRBV19 with TRBJ2-7; weak D call: TRBD2 (6 bases). The germline V gene encodes CDR1 LNHDA and CDR2 SQIVND (reference sequence). The germline V and J ends were trimmed by 3 bases and 6 bases, with 18 bases remaining between them. CDR3 size: 15 residues. The CDR3 here is CASSIGRLALSEQYF. The DNA of the CDR3 is TGTGCCAGTAGTATCGGGCGGCTAGCGCTCAGCGAGCAGTACTTC.

This chain links TRBV28 with TRBJ2-7; 8 nucleotides match TRBD1. The CDR3 has 16 amino acids. Per germline, CDR1 MDHEN and CDR2 SYDVKM. The J segment lost 4 bases and the V segment lost 1 base, leaving 9 bases of the junction unmatched. The CDR3 spells CASSLSLTGGSYEQYF. The CDR3 DNA follows: TGTGCCAGCAGTTTATCTCTCACAGGGGGGAGTTACGAGCAGTACTTC.

The chain couples TRBV28 to TRBJ2-1; D is perhaps TRBD1 (5 bases). CDR1 is MDHEN, CDR2 SYDVKM, per germline. The CDR3 contains 18 residues. With 6 bases removed from V and 0 bases from J, the gap between germline ends came to 21 bases. CDR3 region: CASSRLPLWTSSYNEQFF. The CDR3 DNA reads TGTGCCAGCAGCCGCTTGCCCCTATGGACAAGCTCCTACAATGAGCAGTTCTTC.

The CDR3: CAISGQVHQETQYF. The CDR3 DNA reads as TGTGCCATCAGTGGACAGGTCCACCAAGAGACCCAGTACTTC. The J gene is TRBJ2-5, the V gene TRBV10-3; tentative D call: TRBD1 (6 bases). This CDR3 is 14 amino acids long. Germline loops: CDR1 ENHRY, CDR2 SYGVKD. Trimming took 4 bases from V and 0 from J, leaving 9 bases between them.

V usage is TRBV2 and J usage is TRBJ2-7; 8 nucleotides agree with TRBD2. V trimming: 5 bases; J trimming: 0 bases; junction bases outside the gene matches: 12. The V gene's germline CDR1 is SNHLY and CDR2 FYNNEI. This CDR3 is built from 17 residues. In DNA form, the CDR3 reads TGTGCCAGCAGTCTTTCGATAGCGGGACCACCCTCCTACGAGCAGTACTTC. It translates to CASSLSIAGPPSYEQYF. The full variable domain, in which reference TRBV2 and TRBJ2-7 provide the parts outside the CDR3, is EPEVTQTPSHQVTQMGQEVILRCVPISNHLYFYWYRQILGQKVEFLVSFYNNEISEKSEIFDDQFSVERPDGSNFTLKIRSTKLEDSAMYFCASSLSIAGPPSYEQYFGPGTRLTVT.

The chain couples TRBV27 to TRBJ2-2, with a weak D call TRBD2 (5 bases). V was trimmed by 5 bases and J by 6 bases, leaving 10 bases between them. Looked up from germline, CDR1 is MNHEY and CDR2 is SMNVEV (reference sequence). The CDR3 totals 13 residues. CDR3 sequence reads: CASSPASPGELFF. The CDR3 nucleotides are TGTGCCAGCAGTCCAGCTAGCCCCGGGGAGCTGTTTTTT.

V usage is TRBV19 and J usage is TRBJ1-1; D might be TRBD1 (5 bases). This CDR3 is 13 amino acids long. Germline V CDR1 and CDR2: LNHDA, SQIVND (reference sequence). With 7 bases removed from V and 5 bases from J, the gap between germline ends came to 14 bases. The CDR3 is CASTMGVLTEAFF. CDR3 coding DNA: TGTGCCAGTACCATGGGGGTGTTGACTGAAGCTTTCTTT.

This chain uses TRBV28 with TRBJ2-1; TRBD1 aligns across 8 bases. Germline CDR1 and CDR2: MDHEN and SYDVKM. The length of the CDR3 is 14 residues. J was trimmed by 7 bases and V by 1 base; bases with no gene match: 3. The CDR3 DNA sequence: TGTGCCAGCAGTTTATACAGGGGGGTGAATGAGCAGTTCTTC. Its translation: CASSLYRGVNEQFF.

The chain combines TRBV4-2 with TRBJ2-1; TRBD2 aligns across 12 bases. The germline CDR1 and CDR2 sequences are LGHNA and YNFKEQ. Trimming removed 3 bases from V and 6 bases from J; junction bases left unmatched: 6. The CDR3 extends over 16 amino acids. The CDR3, as DNA: TGTGCCAGCAGCCAGAAACTAGCGGGAGGCATCAATGAGCAGTTCTTC. This codes for CASSQKLAGGINEQFF.

V is TRBV7-9 and J is TRBJ1-2; 8 nucleotides match TRBD1. Germline V gene data show CDR1 as SEHNR and CDR2 as FQNEAQ (reference sequence). V trimming: 4 bases; J trimming: 4 bases; junction bases outside the gene matches: 8. The CDR3 covers 15 residues. The CDR3 is CASSWADRAGYGYTF. The CDR3 bases are TGTGCCAGCAGCTGGGCGGACAGGGCGGGCTATGGCTACACCTTC.

The chain couples TRBV28 to TRBJ2-7; 8 bases fit TRBD1. The length of the CDR3 is 17 residues. Germline V gene sequence: CDR1 MDHEN, CDR2 SYDVKM. Trimming cost V 2 bases and J 2 bases; bases outside gene matches: 11. The CDR3 loop is CASSLADREGTTYEQYF. CDR3 DNA: TGTGCCAGCAGTTTAGCGGACAGGGAAGGGACCACCTACGAGCAGTACTTC.

The V gene is TRBV28, the J gene TRBJ1-1; a weak D match, TRBD1 (5 bases). V was pared by 8 bases and J by 4 bases, with 17 bases between. CDR1 is MDHEN, CDR2 SYDVKM, per germline. This CDR3 is 14 amino acids long. The CDR3, as DNA: TGTGCCAGCCTACGGGAACAGGCGGCCACTGAAGCTTTCTTT. It encodes CASLREQAATEAFF.

The V call is TRBV27, the J call TRBJ2-1; D unclear. This CDR3 is 14 amino acids long. Germline values: CDR1 MNHEY, CDR2 SMNVEV (reference sequence). Trimming took off 3 bases at V and 0 bases at J, with 6 bases between the two ends. For the CDR3, the DNA is TGTGCCAGCAGTTTCGCAGACTCCTACAATGAGCAGTTCTTC. It translates to CASSFADSYNEQFF.

The chain recombines TRBV11-2 with TRBJ2-5, with D tentatively TRBD1 (6 bases). Germline V gene lookup returns CDR1 SGHAT and CDR2 FQNNGV. The CDR3 totals 13 residues. Trimming took off 3 bases at V and 4 bases at J, with 9 bases between the two ends. CDR3 bases: TGTGCCAGCAGCTTCGCCAGGGGAGAGACCCAGTACTTC. This codes for CASSFARGETQYF. Using reference TRBV11-2 and TRBJ2-5 for the parts outside the CDR3, the full variable domain is EAGVAQSPRYKIIEKRQSVAFWCNPISGHATLYWYQQILGQGPKLLIQFQNNGVVDDSQLPKDRFSAERLKGVDSTLKIQPAKLEDSAVYLCASSFARGETQYFGPGTRLLVL.

The chain links TRBV27 to TRBJ2-2; D is possibly TRBD1 or TRBD2 (5 bases each). Germline V gene data show CDR1 as MNHEY and CDR2 as SMNVEV (reference sequence). Deletions cut 7 bases from V and 1 base from J, with 25 bases between. CDR3 length: 19 amino acids. The CDR3 here is CASTAPGTEDTWNTGELFF. CDR3 DNA sequence: TGTGCCAGCACCGCTCCGGGAACGGAGGACACTTGGAACACCGGGGAGCTGTTTTTT.

The genes are TRBV19 and TRBJ2-7, with D perhaps TRBD2 (6 bases). V lost 5 bases and J 5 bases, leaving 10 bases between the germline ends. Germline V gives CDR1 LNHDA, CDR2 SQIVND (reference sequence). CDR3 length: 12 residues. This CDR3 is CASSGGMHEQYF. The DNA for the CDR3 is TGTGCCAGTAGTGGGGGGATGCACGAGCAGTACTTC.

This CDR3 is CASSLFYRGTDTQYF. CDR3 in DNA: TGTGCCAGCAGTTTATTTTACAGGGGGACAGATACGCAGTATTTT. V usage is TRBV27 and J usage is TRBJ2-3; 8 bases agree with TRBD1. The CDR3 length is 15 residues. In germline, CDR1 is MNHEY, CDR2 SMNVEV (reference sequence). Trimming removed 1 base from V and 3 bases from J; junction bases left unmatched: 3.

CDR3 in amino acids: CASFGREKVAYNEQFF. Here the CDR3 DNA reads TGTGCCAGCTTCGGCAGGGAGAAGGTGGCCTACAATGAGCAGTTCTTC. This chain joins TRBV7-9 and TRBJ2-1; D may be TRBD1 or TRBD2 (5 bases each). In germline, CDR1 is SEHNR, CDR2 FQNEAQ (reference sequence). This CDR3 is built from 16 residues. Trimming removed 8 bases from V and 2 bases from J, with 19 bases in between.

The rearrangement uses TRBV27 and TRBJ2-7; TRBD1 is a possible D gene (6 bases). The CDR3 totals 16 residues. V was pared by 3 bases and J by 0 bases, with 15 bases between. The germline gives CDR1 MNHEY, CDR2 SMNVEV (reference sequence). This chain's CDR3 is CASSLSRTASSYEQYF. The CDR3 nucleotides are TGTGCCAGCAGTTTGTCGAGGACAGCGAGCTCCTACGAGCAGTACTTC.

The rearrangement links TRBV27 to TRBJ2-4, with D tentatively TRBD1 or TRBD2 (5 bases each). V lost 6 bases and J lost 4, with 10 bases in between. The CDR3 extends over 13 amino acids. Germline CDR1 is MNHEY and CDR2 is SMNVEV (reference sequence). CDR3 coding DNA: TGTGCCAGCAGGGGACGGGGAAAAAACATTCAGTACTTC. Translated, it gives CASRGRGKNIQYF.

The chain recombines TRBV29-1 with TRBJ1-1; D not resolved. The length of the CDR3 is 11 residues. Germline lookup yields CDR1 SQVTM and CDR2 ANQGSEA. The germline V and J ends were trimmed by 4 bases and 10 bases, with 13 bases remaining between them. The CDR3 loop reads CSVGDRSGAFF. CDR3 nucleotide sequence: TGCAGCGTTGGAGATAGGTCCGGAGCTTTCTTT. Variable domain in full (rest from reference TRBV29-1 and TRBJ1-1): SAVISQKPSRDICQRGTSLTIQCQVDSQVTMMFWYRQQPGQSLTLIATANQGSEATYESGFVIDKFPISRPNLTFSTLTVSNMSPEDSSIYLCSVGDRSGAFFGQGTRLTVV.

The rearrangement joins TRBV5-8 to TRBJ1-1, with 10 bases lining up with TRBD1. Trimming at V came to 6 bases and at J to 4 bases, leaving 9 bases not matched to a gene. Germline values: CDR1 SGHTS, CDR2 YDEGEE. The CDR3 is 15 amino acids. CDR3 DNA sequence: TGTGCCAGCATCATCCCGGGACAGGGGTCCACTGAAGCTTTCTTT. It is translated as CASIIPGQGSTEAFF.

The CDR3 region is CASSFRDRVYEQYF. CDR3 in DNA: TGTGCCAGCAGCTTCCGGGACAGGGTGTACGAGCAGTACTTC. The chain links TRBV5-8 to TRBJ2-7; 9 positions agree with TRBD1. This CDR3 region has 14 residues. Unmatched junction bases numbered 4, after V lost 2 bases and J lost 4 bases. Per germline, CDR1 SGHTS and CDR2 YDEGEE.

The chain is built from TRBV2 and TRBJ2-5; tentatively, D is TRBD1 (6 bases). The CDR3 is 16 amino acids. CDR1 SNHLY and CDR2 FYNNEI come from the germline V gene. The V end was cut by 3 bases, the J end by 2 bases, with 16 bases between. In nucleotides, the CDR3 is TGTGCCAGCAGTGATACCGTCCAGGGGCCACAAGAGACCCAGTACTTC. Amino acid sequence: CASSDTVQGPQETQYF.